Listed here is a single TCR beta chain. Its antigen is as yet unknown. Sequenced by immunoSEQ multiplex PCR; TCRdb stores in-frame clones only, minus some. In the table there are 120,000 or so clones, about 82% of which are singletons. This sample was included in a study of T cell responses to AZD1222 COVID-19 vaccine. The length of the CDR3 is 16 residues. The V end lost 1 base, the J end lost 2 bases, and 13 bases lay between the germline ends. CDR1 MDHEN and CDR2 SYDVKM come from the germline V gene. Study-wide results and caveats: Repertoire sampling occurred only after the peak T cell response. Spike-specific TCR breadth and depth rose after two AZD1222 doses. White British donors predominated, females outnumbered males, and clonal diversity was possibly underestimated.

The genes are TRBV28 and TRBJ2-3, with D possibly TRBD2 on 7 matching bases. This specimen consisted of peripheral blood, obtained 28 days after the second AZD1222 dose. This sequence originates from an adult who received the AZD1222 COVID-19 vaccine. The CDR3 DNA is TGTGCCAGCAGTTTATTAACAGGGACTAACACAGATACGCAGTATTTT. Its translation: CASSLLTGTNTDTQYF.